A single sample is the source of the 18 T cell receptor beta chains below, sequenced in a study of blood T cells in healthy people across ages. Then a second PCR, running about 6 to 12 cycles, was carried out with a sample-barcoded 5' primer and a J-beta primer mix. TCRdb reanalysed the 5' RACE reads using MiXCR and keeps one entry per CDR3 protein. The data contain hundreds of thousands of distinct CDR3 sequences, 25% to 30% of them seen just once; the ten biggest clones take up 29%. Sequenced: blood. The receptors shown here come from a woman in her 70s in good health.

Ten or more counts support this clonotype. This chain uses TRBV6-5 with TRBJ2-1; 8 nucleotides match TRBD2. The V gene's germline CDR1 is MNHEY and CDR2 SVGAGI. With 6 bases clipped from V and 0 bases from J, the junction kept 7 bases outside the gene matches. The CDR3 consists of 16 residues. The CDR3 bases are TGTGCCAGCAGGTCAGTAGCGGGACTCTCCTACAATGAGCAGTTCTTC. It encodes CASRSVAGLSYNEQFF.

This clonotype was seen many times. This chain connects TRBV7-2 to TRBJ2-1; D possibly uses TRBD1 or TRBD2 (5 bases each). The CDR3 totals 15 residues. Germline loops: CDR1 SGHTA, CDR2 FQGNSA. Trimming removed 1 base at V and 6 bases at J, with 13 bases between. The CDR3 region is CASSLGGSSSNEQFF. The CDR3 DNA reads TGTGCCAGCAGCTTAGGGGGGTCTAGCAGCAATGAGCAGTTCTTC.

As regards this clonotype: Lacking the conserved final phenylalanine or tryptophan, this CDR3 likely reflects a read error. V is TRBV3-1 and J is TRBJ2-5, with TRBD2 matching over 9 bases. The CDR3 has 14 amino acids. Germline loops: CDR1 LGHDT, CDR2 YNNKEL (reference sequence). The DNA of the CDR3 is TGTGCCAGCTGCCACAGACTAGCGGAAGAGACCCAGTACCTC. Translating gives CASCHRLAEETQYL.

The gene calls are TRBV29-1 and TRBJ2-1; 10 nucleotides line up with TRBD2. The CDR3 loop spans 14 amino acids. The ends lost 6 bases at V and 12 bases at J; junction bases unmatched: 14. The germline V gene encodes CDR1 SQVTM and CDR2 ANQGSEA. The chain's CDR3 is CSVTALAGAQAQFF. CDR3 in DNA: TGCAGCGTGACTGCTCTAGCGGGAGCACAGGCGCAGTTCTTC.

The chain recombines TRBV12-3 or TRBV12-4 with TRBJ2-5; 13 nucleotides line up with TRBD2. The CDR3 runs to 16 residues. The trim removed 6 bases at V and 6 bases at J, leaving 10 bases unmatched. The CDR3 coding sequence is TGTGCCAGCAGACCCTCCGGGACTAGCGGGATGAAGACCCAGTACTTC. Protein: CASRPSGTSGMKTQYF.

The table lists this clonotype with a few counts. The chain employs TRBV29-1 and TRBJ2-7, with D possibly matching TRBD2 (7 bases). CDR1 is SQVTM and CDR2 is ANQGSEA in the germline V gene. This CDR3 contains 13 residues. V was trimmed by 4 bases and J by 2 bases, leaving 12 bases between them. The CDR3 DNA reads TGCAGCGTTGTCGGGGGGACAACCTACGAGCAGTACTTC. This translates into CSVVGGTTYEQYF.

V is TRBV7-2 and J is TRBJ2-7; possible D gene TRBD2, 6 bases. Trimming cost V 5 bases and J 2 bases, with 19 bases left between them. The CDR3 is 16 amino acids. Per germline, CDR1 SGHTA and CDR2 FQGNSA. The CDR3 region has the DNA TGTGCCAGCAGCATCCTCAGCGGGCCTACAACCTACGAGCAGTACTTC. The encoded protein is CASSILSGPTTYEQYF.

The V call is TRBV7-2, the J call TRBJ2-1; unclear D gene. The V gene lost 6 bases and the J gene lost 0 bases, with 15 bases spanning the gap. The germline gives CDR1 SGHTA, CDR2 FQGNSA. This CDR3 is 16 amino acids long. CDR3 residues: CASSSVTYLSYNEQFF. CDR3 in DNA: TGTGCCAGCAGTTCCGTGACCTACCTCTCCTACAATGAGCAGTTCTTC.

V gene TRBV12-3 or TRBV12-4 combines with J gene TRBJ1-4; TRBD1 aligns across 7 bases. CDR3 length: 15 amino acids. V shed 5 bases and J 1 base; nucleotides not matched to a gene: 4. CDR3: CASSRGGRTNEKLFF. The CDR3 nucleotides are TGTGCCAGCAGTAGAGGGGGCCGAACTAATGAAAAACTGTTTTTT.

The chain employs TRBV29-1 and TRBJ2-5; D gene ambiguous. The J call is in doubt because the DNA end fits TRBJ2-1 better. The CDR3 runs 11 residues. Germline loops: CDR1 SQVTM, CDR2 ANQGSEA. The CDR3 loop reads CSVESGDEQFF. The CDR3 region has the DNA TGCAGCGTTGAAAGTGGGGATGAGCAGTTCTTC.

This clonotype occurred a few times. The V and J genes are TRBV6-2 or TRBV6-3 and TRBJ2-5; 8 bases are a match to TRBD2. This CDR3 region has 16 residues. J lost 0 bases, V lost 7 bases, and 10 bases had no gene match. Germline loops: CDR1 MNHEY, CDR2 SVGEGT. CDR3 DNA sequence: TGTGCCAGCACCCGTATTGGCGGGAGGTACCAAGAGACCCAGTACTTC. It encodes CASTRIGGRYQETQYF.

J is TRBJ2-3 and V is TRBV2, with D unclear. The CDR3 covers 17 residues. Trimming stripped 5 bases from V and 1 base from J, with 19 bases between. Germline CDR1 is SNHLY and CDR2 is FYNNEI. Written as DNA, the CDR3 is TGTGCCAGCAGTCCTGACTCCCCGTCGTGGGGCACAGATACGCAGTATTTT. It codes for CASSPDSPSWGTDTQYF. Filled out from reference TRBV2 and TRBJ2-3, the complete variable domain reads EPEVTQTPSHQVTQMGQEVILRCVPISNHLYFYWYRQILGQKVEFLVSFYNNEISEKSEIFDDQFSVERPDGSNFTLKIRSTKLEDSAMYFCASSPDSPSWGTDTQYFGPGTRLTVL.

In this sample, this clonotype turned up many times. CDR3 in DNA: TGTGCCAGCAGGACGGGACTACCGACCACCGGGGAGCTGTTTTTT. Its protein product is CASRTGLPTTGELFF. This chain connects TRBV11-2 to TRBJ2-2; 7 bases line up with TRBD2. J was trimmed by 4 bases and V by 6 bases; bases with no gene match: 8. Germline CDR1 and CDR2: SGHAT and FQNNGV. CDR3 size: 15 residues.

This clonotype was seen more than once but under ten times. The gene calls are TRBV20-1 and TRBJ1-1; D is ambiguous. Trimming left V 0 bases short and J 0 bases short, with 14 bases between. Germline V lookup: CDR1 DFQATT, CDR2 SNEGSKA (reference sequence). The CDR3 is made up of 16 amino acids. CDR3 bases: TGCAGTGCTAGAGATCAAGGAGGGATTATGAACACTGAAGCTTTCTTT. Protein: CSARDQGGIMNTEAFF.

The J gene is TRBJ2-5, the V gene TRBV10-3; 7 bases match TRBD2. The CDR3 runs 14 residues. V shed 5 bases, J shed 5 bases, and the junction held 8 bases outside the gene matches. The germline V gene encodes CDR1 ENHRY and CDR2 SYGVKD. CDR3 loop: CAISPRGVSETQYF. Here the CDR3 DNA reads TGTGCCATCAGTCCTCGGGGGGTGTCGGAGACCCAGTACTTC.

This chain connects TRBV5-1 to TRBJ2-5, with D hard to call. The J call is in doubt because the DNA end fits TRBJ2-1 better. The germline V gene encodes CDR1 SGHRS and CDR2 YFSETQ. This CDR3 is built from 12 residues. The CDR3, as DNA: TGCGCCAGCAGACCAAACTCCAATGAGCAGTTCTTC. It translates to CASRPNSNEQFF.

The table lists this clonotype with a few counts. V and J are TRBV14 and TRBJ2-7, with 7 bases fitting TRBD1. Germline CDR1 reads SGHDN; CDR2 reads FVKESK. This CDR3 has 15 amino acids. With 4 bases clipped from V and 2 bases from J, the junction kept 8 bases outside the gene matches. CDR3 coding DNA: TGTGCCAGCAGCCGCTATACCGGGACAGCCTACGAGCAGTACTTC. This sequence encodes CASSRYTGTAYEQYF.

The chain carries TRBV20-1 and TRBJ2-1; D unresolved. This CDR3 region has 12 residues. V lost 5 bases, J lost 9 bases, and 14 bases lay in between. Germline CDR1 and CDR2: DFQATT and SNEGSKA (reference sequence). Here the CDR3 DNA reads TGCAGTGCTGTCAAGGGTATGGGTGAGCAGTTCTTC. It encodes CSAVKGMGEQFF.